This TCR beta chain came from a study of technical replicates of blood from several donors. Libraries were prepared by immunoSEQ multiplex PCR; TCRdb keeps only in-frame clonotypes and omits some of them. The profile shows tens of thousands of clones, 85% to 95% of them singletons. Germline assignment: CDR1 SGDLS and CDR2 YYNGEE. V dropped 1 base and J dropped 4; count of bases not matched to a gene: 4. This CDR3 has 16 amino acids. The sequence derives from a human donor in good health. Some clones in this sample may be carry-over from other donors' samples. V and J are TRBV9 and TRBJ2-2; 10 bases match TRBD1. What was sequenced was PBMCs. In DNA, the CDR3 is TGTGCCAGCAGCGTAACCGGGACAGGGGCCACCGGGGAGCTGTTTTTT. It translates to CASSVTGTGATGELFF.